This T cell receptor beta chain was documented in a study of T cell repertoires in cytomegalovirus infection. In the study overall: In the study, CMV epitopes included recently identified HLA-C-restricted and well-studied HLA-B-restricted ones. Indications came from public TCR beta signatures; they pointed to CMV infection and to a matching HLA type. General study results and limits: The study identified carriers of CMV plus the relevant HLA from cumulative public TCR beta family frequency. Predominance within the ex vivo response was attributable to HLA-C-restricted CMV-specific TCR beta clonotypes.

TCRdb reprocessed the reads via MiXCR and lists one record per CDR3 protein. The sample carries some 940,000 distinct CDR3 sequences, 30% to 40% recorded once. This clonotype was seen only a few times. The antigen remains undetermined. The TCR sequence derives from a human donor in good health (CMV status not recorded). Some clones in this sample may be carry-over from other donors' samples. The sequencing used cultured CD8+ T cells from PBMCs, collected from culture after CMV antigen stimulation.

Here the CDR3 DNA reads TGTGCCAGCAGTTACTTGGGGGTCTCGGGAGAGACCCAGTACTTC. This codes for CASSYLGVSGETQYF. This chain uses TRBV6-2 or TRBV6-3 with TRBJ2-5, with D possibly being TRBD1 or TRBD2 (5 bases each). Deletions cut 1 base from V and 4 bases from J, with 13 bases between. The germline gives CDR1 MNHEY, CDR2 SVGEGT. The CDR3 consists of 15 residues.